Listed here are 8 T cell receptor beta chains from one sample, sequenced in a study of cytomegalovirus exposure and HLA in healthy donors. Primers: 60 Vbeta forward and 13 Jbeta reverse. Some clones are missing from TCRdb's copy, which holds only in-frame ones; the method was immunoSEQ multiplex PCR. The repertoire holds some 180,000 clones, with about four fifths as singletons. Material for sequencing was PBMCs. Receptors were obtained from a woman aged 18-29 years in good health and CMV-seronegative.

This clone has only a few counts. The CDR3: CASLHVAYLYSNQPQHF. The CDR3 nucleotides read TGTGCCAGCCTTCACGTGGCATACCTTTATAGCAATCAGCCCCAGCATTTT. This chain uses TRBV6-4 with TRBJ1-5; D is ambiguous. Germline V lookup: CDR1 MRHNA, CDR2 SNTAGT. The CDR3 is made up of 17 amino acids. Trimming removed 8 bases at V and 0 bases at J, with 20 bases between.

The chain recombines TRBV6-5 with TRBJ2-5; 9 nucleotides line up with TRBD1. Germline V gene lookup returns CDR1 MNHEY and CDR2 SVGAGI. Trimming removed 5 bases from V and 4 bases from J; junction bases left unmatched: 8. The CDR3 length is 15 residues. The CDR3: CASSIGTGSSETQYF. In nucleotides, the CDR3 is TGTGCCAGCAGTATCGGGACAGGGTCTTCAGAGACCCAGTACTTC.

The gene calls are TRBV9 and TRBJ2-5, with D possibly matching TRBD1 (5 bases). The V end was cut by 0 bases, the J end by 4 bases, with 7 bases between. CDR1 is SGDLS, CDR2 YYNGEE, per germline. The CDR3 covers 13 residues. In nucleotides, the CDR3 is TGTGCCAGCAGCGTAGAGGGGTCAGAGACCCAGTACTTC. Protein sequence: CASSVEGSETQYF. Full variable domain (missing parts from reference TRBV9 and TRBJ2-5): DSGVTQTPKHLITATGQRVTLRCSPRSGDLSVYWYQQSLDQGLQFLIQYYNGEERAKGNILERFSAQQFPDLHSELNLSSLELGDSALYFCASSVEGSETQYFGPGTRLLVL.

This clone was found once. The V gene is TRBV10-1, the J gene TRBJ2-2; TRBD2 agrees at 8 bases. V shed 7 bases and J 4 bases; nucleotides not matched to a gene: 11. Germline assignment: CDR1 WNHNN and CDR2 SYGVQD (reference sequence). CDR3 length equals 16 residues. The CDR3 DNA follows: TGCGCCAGCAACGGTGGAGCGGGAGTTGCCACCGGGGAGCTGTTTTTT. Translation gives CASNGGAGVATGELFF.

This chain uses TRBV19 with TRBJ1-2; D call uncertain. V lost 3 bases to trimming and J lost 6 bases, with 8 bases between them. CDR1 and CDR2 (germline): LNHDA, SQIVND (reference sequence). The CDR3 is 12 amino acids. The DNA for the CDR3 is TGTGCCAGTAGTATTATGGAGAATGGCTACACCTTC. It specifies CASSIMENGYTF.

This clone has a handful of counts. V usage is TRBV6-1 and J usage is TRBJ1-1, with 8 nucleotides matching TRBD1. Trimming cost V 5 bases and J 7 bases; bases outside gene matches: 6. The length of the CDR3 is 13 residues. Germline V gives CDR1 MNHNS, CDR2 SASEGT. CDR3 region: CASSSYRGGEAFF. In nucleotides, the CDR3 is TGTGCCAGCAGTTCTTACAGGGGGGGTGAAGCTTTCTTT.

The V and J genes are TRBV5-4 and TRBJ2-2; perhaps TRBD1 as D (8 bases). CDR1 and CDR2 from the germline V gene are SGHNT and YYREEE (reference sequence). V was clipped by 4 bases and J by 4 bases, with 14 bases between them. This CDR3 contains 15 residues. The CDR3 DNA reads TGTGCCAGCAGCACCTACAGGGGGGGCACCGGGGAGCTGTTTTTT. It encodes CASSTYRGGTGELFF.

The rearrangement uses TRBV4-3 and TRBJ1-5; possibly TRBD1 for D (6 bases). CDR3 length: 16 residues. The V gene's germline CDR1 is LGHNA and CDR2 YSLEER. The V end was cut by 0 bases, the J end by 6 bases, with 15 bases between. The CDR3 region has the DNA TGCGCCAGCAGCCAAGATCTCGGCGGGGGGCTTCAGCCCCAGCATTTT. It encodes CASSQDLGGGLQPQHF.